The clone carrying this T cell receptor beta chain was observed a single time. Its target is not known. This entry is derived from a study of cytomegalovirus exposure and HLA in healthy donors. Study-level points and caveats: Later work found most CMV-associated TCR beta chains apparently HLA-restricted. About 180 TCR beta chains were listed as cytomegalovirus-associated. Under in vitro conditions, a few CMV-associated chains were confirmed as specific for CMV antigens.

Primers included in the PCR were 60 Vbeta and 13 Jbeta primers. Assay used: immunoSEQ multiplex PCR; TCRdb lists only in-frame clones, some missing. Of 90,000 to 150,000 clones in the sample, 78% were seen once. Germline-derived CDR1 and CDR2 are LGHNA and YNFKEQ. The V gene lost 0 bases and the J gene lost 6 bases, with 11 bases spanning the gap. The CDR3 totals 15 residues. This chain uses TRBV4-2 with TRBJ2-2; D is unresolved. Sequenced sample: PBMCs. The sequence was collected from a woman aged 30 to 39 in good health and CMV-seropositive. In DNA, the CDR3 is TGTGCCAGCAGCCAAGATAGAGGTTTAGCCGGGGAGCTGTTTTTT. Its translation is CASSQDRGLAGELFF.